Here is one T cell receptor beta chain with its context. In the authors' workflow: How many nucleated cells were present was estimated from reference gene primer amplification. This table comes from immunoSEQ multiplex PCR, and its TCRdb copy is limited to in-frame clones, with some not included. From that table come the V and J calls and clone size; the DNA was used to work out D and trimming. The sample lists approximately 210,000 clones, about four fifths occurring once. This record comes from a study of blood T cell repertoires in COVID-19. Background on the study: Both acute and convalescent COVID-19 samples were obtained from the United States, Italy and Spain. PBMCs, B-cell-depleted T cells, or T cells provided the cDNA or gDNA that made up the material.

The CDR3 runs 16 residues. Germline-derived CDR1 and CDR2 are SEHNR and FQNEAQ (reference sequence). The ends were cut back, 4 bases at V and 4 bases at J, with 19 bases in the middle. Input material: peripheral blood. J is TRBJ1-1 and V is TRBV7-9; maybe TRBD1 (5 bases). The TCR comes from a woman in her seventies with active or convalescent COVID-19. CDR3 region: CASSWGLVGGSTEAFF. For the CDR3, the DNA is TGTGCCAGCAGCTGGGGCCTAGTGGGGGGAAGCACTGAAGCTTTCTTT.